The clone carrying this T cell receptor beta chain has more than one count but fewer than ten. The antigen remains unidentified. The data belong to a study of T cell repertoires in cytomegalovirus infection. About the research overall: Carrying CMV and the relevant HLA type showed in public TCR beta signatures.

V lost 3 bases and J lost 7, with 8 bases in between. The CDR3 covers 12 residues. Germline CDR1 reads MDHEN; CDR2 reads SYDVKM. Whole-study results and caveats: Using cumulative public TCR beta family frequency, the authors identified those who carried CMV together with the relevant HLA. HLA-C-restricted, CMV-specific TCR beta clonotypes were dominant ex vivo.

TCRdb redid the calling of the reads with MiXCR, one entry per CDR3 protein. The sample lists about 490,000 distinct CDR3 sequences; 26% were seen once. The chain employs TRBV28 and TRBJ2-3; D not certain. Material: PBMCs. The clonotype was recovered from a human donor in good health (CMV status not recorded). Some clones in this sample may be carry-over from other donors' samples. The DNA for the CDR3 is TGTGCCAGCAGTTTGCAAAGTAATACGCAGTATTTT. Translation: CASSLQSNTQYF.